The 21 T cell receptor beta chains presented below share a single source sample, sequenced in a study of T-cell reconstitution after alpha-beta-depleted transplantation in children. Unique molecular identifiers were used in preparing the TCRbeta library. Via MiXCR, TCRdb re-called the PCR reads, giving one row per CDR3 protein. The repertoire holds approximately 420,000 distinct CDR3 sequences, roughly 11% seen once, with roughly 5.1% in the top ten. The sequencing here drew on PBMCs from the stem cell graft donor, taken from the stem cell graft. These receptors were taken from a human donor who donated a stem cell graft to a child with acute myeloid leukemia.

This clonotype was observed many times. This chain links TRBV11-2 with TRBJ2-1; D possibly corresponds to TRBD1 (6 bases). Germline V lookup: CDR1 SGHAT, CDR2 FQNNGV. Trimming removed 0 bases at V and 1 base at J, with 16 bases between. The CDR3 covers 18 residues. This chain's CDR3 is CASSLEQGGSSSYNEQFF. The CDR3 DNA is TGTGCCAGCAGCTTAGAACAGGGTGGTAGCAGTTCCTACAATGAGCAGTTCTTC. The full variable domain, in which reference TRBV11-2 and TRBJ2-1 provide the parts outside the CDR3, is EAGVAQSPRYKIIEKRQSVAFWCNPISGHATLYWYQQILGQGPKLLIQFQNNGVVDDSQLPKDRFSAERLKGVDSTLKIQPAKLEDSAVYLCASSLEQGGSSSYNEQFFGPGTRLTVL.

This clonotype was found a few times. The CDR3 bases are TGCGCCAGCAGCCAGTCCGGGACAAGGAACACCGGGGAGCTGTTTTTT. This codes for CASSQSGTRNTGELFF. This chain joins TRBV5-1 and TRBJ2-2; D may be TRBD1 (6 bases). The germline V and J ends were trimmed by 4 bases and 1 base, with 14 bases remaining between them. CDR1 is SGHRS and CDR2 is YFSETQ in the germline V gene. This CDR3 is built from 16 residues.

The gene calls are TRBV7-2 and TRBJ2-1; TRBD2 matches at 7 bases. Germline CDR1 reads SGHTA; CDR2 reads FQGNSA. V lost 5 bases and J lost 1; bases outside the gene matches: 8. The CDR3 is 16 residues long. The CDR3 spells CASSARGRGSYNEQFF. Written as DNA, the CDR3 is TGTGCCAGCAGCGCACGGGGGAGGGGATCCTACAATGAGCAGTTCTTC.

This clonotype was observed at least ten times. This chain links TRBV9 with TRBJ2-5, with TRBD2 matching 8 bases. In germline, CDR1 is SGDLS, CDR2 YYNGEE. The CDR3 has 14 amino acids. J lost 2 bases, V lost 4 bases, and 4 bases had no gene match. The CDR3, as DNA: TGTGCCAGCAGCCGGGGGGGGGAGCAAGAGACCCAGTACTTC. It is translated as CASSRGGEQETQYF.

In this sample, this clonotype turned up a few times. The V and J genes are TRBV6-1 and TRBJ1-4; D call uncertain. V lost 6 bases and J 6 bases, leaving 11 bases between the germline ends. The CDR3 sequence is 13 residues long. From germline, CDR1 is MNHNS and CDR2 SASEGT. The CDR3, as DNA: TGTGCCAGCAGGGATCTGGGTCATGAAAAACTGTTTTTT. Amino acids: CASRDLGHEKLFF.

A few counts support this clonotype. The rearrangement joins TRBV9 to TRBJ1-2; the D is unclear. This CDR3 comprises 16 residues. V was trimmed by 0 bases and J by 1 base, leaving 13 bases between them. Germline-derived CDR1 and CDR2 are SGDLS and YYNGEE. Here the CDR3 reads CASSVGGGRYNYGYTF. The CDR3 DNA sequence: TGTGCCAGCAGCGTAGGGGGAGGCAGATATAACTATGGCTACACCTTC.

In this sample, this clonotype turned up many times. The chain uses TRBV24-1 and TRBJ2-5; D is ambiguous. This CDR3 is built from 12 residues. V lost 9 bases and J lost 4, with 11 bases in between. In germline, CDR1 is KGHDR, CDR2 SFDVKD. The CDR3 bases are TGTGCCACCCTCTGTTACGGAGAGACCCAGTACTTC. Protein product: CATLCYGETQYF.

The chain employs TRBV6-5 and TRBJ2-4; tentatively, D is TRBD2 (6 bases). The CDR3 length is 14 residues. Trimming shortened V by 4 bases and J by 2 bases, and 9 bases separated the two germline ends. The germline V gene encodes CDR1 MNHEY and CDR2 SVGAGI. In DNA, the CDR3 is TGTGCCAGCAGTTTTGGGGGGTCCAAAAACATTCAGTACTTC. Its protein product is CASSFGGSKNIQYF.

The CDR3 loop is CSVTRVEEADTQYF. The CDR3 nucleotides read TGCAGTGTGACTAGAGTCGAGGAGGCAGATACGCAGTATTTT. V is TRBV20-1 and J is TRBJ2-3; D may be TRBD2 (6 bases). Germline CDR1 is DFQATT and CDR2 is SNEGSKA (reference sequence). V was cut by 7 bases and J by 4 bases, with 18 bases left in between. The CDR3 covers 14 residues.

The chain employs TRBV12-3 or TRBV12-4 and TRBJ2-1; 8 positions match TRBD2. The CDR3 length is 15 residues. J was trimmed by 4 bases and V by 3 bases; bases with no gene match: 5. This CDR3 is CASSFLREGYNEQFF. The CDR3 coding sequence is TGTGCCAGCAGTTTTCTCCGGGAGGGATACAATGAGCAGTTCTTC.

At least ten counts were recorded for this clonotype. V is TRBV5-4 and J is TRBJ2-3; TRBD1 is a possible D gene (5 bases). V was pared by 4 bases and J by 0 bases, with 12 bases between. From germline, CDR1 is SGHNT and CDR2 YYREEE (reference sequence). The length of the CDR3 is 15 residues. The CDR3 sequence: CASSMKGQSTDTQYF. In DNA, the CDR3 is TGTGCCAGCAGCATGAAAGGACAAAGCACAGATACGCAGTATTTT.

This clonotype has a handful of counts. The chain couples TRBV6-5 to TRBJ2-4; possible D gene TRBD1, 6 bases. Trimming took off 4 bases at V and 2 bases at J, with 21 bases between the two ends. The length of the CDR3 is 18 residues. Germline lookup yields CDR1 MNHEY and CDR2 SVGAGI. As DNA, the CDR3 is TGTGCCAGCAGTTCCGTCCGCCGGGACACCATGACCAAAAACATTCAGTACTTC. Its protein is CASSSVRRDTMTKNIQYF.

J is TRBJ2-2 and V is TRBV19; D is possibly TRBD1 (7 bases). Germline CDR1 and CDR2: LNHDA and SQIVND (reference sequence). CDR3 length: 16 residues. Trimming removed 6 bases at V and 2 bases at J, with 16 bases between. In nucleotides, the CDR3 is TGTGCCAGTAGCGACAGGGCCGGACTAAACACCGGGGAGCTGTTTTTT. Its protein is CASSDRAGLNTGELFF.

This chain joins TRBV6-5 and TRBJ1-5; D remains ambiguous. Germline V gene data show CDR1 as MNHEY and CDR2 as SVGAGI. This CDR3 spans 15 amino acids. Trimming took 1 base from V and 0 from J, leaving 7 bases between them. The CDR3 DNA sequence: TGTGCCAGCAGTTACTACCCGAGTAGCAATCAGCCCCAGCATTTT. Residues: CASSYYPSSNQPQHF.

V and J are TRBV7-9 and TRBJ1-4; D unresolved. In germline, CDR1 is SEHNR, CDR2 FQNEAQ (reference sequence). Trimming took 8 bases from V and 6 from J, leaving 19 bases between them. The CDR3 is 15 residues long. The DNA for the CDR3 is TGTGCCAGCGTGTTGGCGCAAGGTAGACATGAAAAACTGTTTTTT. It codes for CASVLAQGRHEKLFF.

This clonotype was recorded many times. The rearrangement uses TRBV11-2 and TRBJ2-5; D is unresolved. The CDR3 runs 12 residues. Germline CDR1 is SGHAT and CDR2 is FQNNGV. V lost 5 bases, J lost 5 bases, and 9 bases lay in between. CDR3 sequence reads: CASSALGETQYF. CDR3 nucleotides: TGTGCCAGCAGCGCTTTGGGGGAGACCCAGTACTTC.

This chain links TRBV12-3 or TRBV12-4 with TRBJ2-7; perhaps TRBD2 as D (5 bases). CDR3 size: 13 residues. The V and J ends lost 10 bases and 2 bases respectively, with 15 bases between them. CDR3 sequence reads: CATSLDGTYEQYF. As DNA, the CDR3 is TGTGCCACCTCCCTTGACGGGACCTACGAGCAGTACTTC.

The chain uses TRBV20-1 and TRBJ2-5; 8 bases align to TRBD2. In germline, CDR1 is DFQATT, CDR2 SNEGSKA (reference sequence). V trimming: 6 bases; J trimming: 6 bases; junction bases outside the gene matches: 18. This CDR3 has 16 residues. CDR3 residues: CSARIRGGHEFQTQYF. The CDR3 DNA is TGCAGTGCCCGAATCCGGGGGGGCCATGAATTCCAGACCCAGTACTTC.

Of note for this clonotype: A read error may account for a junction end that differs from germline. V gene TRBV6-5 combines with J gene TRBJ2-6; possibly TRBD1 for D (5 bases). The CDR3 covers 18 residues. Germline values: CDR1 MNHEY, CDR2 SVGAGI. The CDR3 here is CASSYQPSVFSGANGLTF. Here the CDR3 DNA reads TGTGCCAGCAGTTACCAACCCTCCGTATTCTCTGGGGCCAACGGCCTGACTTTC.

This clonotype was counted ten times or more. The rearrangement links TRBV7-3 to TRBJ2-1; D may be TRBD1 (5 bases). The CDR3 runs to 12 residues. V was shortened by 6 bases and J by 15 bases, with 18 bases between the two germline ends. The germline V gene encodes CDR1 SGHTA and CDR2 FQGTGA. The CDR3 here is CASSFQDDRLFF. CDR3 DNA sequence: TGTGCCAGCAGTTTCCAGGATGACAGACTGTTCTTC.

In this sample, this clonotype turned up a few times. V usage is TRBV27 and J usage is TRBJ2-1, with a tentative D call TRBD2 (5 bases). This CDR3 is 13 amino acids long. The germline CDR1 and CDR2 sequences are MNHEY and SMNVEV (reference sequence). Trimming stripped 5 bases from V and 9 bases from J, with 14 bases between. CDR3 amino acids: CASSTIRGVEQFF. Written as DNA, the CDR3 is TGTGCCAGCAGTACAATTCGGGGAGTTGAGCAGTTCTTC.